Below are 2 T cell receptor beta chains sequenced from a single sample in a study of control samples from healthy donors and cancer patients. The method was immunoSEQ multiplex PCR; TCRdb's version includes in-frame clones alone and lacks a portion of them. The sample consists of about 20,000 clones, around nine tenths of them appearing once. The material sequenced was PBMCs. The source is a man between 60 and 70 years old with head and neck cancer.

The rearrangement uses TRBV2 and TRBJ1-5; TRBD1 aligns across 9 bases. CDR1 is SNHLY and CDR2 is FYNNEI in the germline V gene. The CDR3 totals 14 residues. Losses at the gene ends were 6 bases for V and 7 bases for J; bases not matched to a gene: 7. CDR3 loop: CASSAQGAGQPQHF. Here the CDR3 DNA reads TGTGCCAGCAGCGCACAGGGGGCAGGGCAGCCCCAGCATTTT.

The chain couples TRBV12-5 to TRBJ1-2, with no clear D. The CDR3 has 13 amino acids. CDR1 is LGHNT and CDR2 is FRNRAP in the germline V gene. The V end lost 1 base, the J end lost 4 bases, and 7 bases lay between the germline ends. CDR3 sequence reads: CASGLAEPYGYTF. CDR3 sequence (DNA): TGTGCTAGTGGTTTGGCCGAGCCCTATGGCTACACCTTC.